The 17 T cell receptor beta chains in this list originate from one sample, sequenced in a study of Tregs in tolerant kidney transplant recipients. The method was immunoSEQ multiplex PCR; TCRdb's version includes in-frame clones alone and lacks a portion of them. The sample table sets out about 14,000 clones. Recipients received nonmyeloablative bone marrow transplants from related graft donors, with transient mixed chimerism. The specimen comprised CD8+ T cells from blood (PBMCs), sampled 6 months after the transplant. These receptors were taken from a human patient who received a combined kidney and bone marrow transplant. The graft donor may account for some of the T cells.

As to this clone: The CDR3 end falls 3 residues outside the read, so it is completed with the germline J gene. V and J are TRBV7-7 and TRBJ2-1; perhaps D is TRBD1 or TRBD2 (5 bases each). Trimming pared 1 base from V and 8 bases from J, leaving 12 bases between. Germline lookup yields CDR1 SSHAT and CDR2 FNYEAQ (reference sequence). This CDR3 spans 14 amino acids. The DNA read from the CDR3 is TGTGCCAGCAGCTTAGGAGCAGGGAGTCATGAG. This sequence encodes CASSLGAGSHE. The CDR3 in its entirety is CASSLGAGSHEQFF. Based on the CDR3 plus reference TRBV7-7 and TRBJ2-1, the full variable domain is GAGVSQSPRYKVTKRGQDVTLRCDPISSHATLYWYQQALGQGPEFLTYFNYEAQPDKSGLPSDRFSAERPEGSISTLTIQRTEQRDSAMYRCASSLGAGSHEQFFGPGTRLTVL.

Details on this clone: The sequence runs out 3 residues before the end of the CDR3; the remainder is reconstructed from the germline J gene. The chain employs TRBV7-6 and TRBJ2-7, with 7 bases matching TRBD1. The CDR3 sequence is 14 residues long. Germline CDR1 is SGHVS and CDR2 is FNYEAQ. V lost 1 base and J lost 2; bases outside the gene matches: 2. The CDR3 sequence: CASSLVGTAYEQYF. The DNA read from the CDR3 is TGTGCCAGCAGCTTAGTGGGGACAGCCTACGAG.

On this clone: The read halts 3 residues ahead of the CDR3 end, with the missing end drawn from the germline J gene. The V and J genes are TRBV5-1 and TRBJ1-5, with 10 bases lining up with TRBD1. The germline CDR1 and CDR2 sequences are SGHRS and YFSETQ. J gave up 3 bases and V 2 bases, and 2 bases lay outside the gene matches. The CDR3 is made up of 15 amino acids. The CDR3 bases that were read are TGCGCCAGCAGCTTAGGGACAGGGGTCAATCAGCCC. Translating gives CASSLGTGVNQP. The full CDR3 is CASSLGTGVNQPQHF.

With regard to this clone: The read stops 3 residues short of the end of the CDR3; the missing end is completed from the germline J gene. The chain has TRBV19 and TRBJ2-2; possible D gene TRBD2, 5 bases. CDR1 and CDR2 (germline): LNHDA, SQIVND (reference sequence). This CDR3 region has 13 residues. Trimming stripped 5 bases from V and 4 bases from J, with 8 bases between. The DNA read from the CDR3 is TGTGCCAGTAGTCTTGAGGGCACCGGGGAG. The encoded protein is CASSLEGTGE. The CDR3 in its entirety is CASSLEGTGELFF.

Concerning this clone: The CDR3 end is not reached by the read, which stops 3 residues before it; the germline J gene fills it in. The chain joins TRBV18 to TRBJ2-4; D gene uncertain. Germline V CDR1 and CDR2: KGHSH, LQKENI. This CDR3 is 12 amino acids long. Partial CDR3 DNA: TGTGCCAGCCTAGGCGACGGTGCTGGT. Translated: CASLGDGAG. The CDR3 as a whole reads CASLGDGAGQYF. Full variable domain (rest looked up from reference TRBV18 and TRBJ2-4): NAGVMQNPRHLVRRRGQEARLRCSPMKGHSHVYWYRQLPEEGLKFMVYLQKENIIDESGMPKERFSAEFPKEGPSILRIQQVVRGDSAAYFCASLGDGAGQYFGAGTRLSVL.

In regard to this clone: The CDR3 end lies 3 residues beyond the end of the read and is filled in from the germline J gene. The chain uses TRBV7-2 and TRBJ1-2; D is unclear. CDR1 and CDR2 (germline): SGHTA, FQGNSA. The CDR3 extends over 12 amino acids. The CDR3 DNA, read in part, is TGTGCCAGCGGCCGTTTAAATTACGAC. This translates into CASGRLNYD. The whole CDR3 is CASGRLNYDYTF.

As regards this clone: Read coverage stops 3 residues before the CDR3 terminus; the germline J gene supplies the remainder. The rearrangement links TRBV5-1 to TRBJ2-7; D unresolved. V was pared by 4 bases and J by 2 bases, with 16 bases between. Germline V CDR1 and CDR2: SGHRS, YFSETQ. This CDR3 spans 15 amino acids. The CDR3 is CASSPGLELPYEQYF. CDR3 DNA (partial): TGCGCCAGCAGCCCCGGGTTGGAGCTACCCTACGAG.

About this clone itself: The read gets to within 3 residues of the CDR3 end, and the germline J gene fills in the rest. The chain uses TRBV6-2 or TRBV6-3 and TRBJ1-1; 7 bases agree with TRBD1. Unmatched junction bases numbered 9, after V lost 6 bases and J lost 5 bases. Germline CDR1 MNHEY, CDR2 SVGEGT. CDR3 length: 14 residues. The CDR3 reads CASSHRGDLTEAFF. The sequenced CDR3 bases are TGTGCCAGCAGCCACAGGGGAGACTTAACTGAA.

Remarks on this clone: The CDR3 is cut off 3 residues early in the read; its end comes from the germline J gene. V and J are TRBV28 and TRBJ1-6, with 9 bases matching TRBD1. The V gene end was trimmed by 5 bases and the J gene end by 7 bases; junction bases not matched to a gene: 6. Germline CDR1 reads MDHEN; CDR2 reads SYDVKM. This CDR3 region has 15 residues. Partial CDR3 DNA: TGTGCCAGCAGTCTAACCGGGACAGGGAATTCACCC. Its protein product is CASSLTGTGNSP. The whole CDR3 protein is CASSLTGTGNSPLHF.

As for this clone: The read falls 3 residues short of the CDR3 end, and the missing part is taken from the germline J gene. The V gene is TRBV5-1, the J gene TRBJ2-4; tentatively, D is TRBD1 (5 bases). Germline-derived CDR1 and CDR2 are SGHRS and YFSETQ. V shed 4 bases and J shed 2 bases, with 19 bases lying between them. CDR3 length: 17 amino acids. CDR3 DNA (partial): TGCGCCAGCAGCCCCGACCCCTTATGGGGCACCAAAAACATT. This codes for CASSPDPLWGTKNI. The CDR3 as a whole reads CASSPDPLWGTKNIQYF. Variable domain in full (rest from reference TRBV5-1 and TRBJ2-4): KAGVTQTPRYLIKTRGQQVTLSCSPISGHRSVSWYQQTPGQGLQFLFEYFSETQRNKGNFPGRFSGRQFSNSRSEMNVSTLELGDSALYLCASSPDPLWGTKNIQYFGAGTRLSVL.

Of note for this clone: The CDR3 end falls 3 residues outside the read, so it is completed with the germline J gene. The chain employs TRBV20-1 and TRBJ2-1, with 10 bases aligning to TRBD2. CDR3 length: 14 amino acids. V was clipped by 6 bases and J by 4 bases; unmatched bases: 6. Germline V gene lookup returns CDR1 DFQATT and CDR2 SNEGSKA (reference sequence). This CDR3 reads CSAPLAGMYNEQFF. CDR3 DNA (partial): TGCAGTGCCCCACTAGCGGGGATGTACAATGAG.

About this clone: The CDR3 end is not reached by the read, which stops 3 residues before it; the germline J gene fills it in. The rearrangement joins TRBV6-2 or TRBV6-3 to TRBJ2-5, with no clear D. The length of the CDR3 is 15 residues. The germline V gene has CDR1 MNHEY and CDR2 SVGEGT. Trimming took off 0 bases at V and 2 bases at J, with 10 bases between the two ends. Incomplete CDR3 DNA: TGTGCCAGCAGTTACTCAGCCAGACATCAAGAGACC. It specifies CASSYSARHQET. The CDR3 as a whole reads CASSYSARHQETQYF.

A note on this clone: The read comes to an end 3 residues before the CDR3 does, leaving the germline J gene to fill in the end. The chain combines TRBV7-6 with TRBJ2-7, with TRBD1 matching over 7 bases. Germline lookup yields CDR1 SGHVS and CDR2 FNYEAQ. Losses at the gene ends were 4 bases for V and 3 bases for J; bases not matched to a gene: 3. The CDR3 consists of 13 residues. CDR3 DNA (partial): TGTGCCAGCAGCTCGGGACAGTTCTACGAG. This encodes CASSSGQFYE. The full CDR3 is CASSSGQFYEQYF.

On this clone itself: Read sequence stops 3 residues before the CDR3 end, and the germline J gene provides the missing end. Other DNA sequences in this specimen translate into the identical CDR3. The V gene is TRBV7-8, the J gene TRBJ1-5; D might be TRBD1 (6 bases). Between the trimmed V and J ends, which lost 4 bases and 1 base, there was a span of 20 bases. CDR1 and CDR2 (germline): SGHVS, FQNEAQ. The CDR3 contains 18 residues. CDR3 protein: CASSWLTGMTYSNQPQHF. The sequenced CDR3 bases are TGTGCCAGCAGCTGGTTAACAGGGATGACATACAGCAATCAGCCC.

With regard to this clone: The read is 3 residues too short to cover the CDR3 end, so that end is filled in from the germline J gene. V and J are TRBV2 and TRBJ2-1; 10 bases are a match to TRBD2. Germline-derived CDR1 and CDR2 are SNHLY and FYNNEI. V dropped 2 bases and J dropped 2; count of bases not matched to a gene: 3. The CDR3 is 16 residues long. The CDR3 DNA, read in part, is TGTGCCAGCAGTGAACTAGCGGGGGCCCCCTACAATGAG. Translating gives CASSELAGAPYNE. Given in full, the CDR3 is CASSELAGAPYNEQFF.

The CDR3 DNA, read in part, is TGTGCCAGCAGCTTAGGTCCGGTTACAACTAATGAAAAA. It specifies CASSLGPVTTNEK. The full CDR3 is CASSLGPVTTNEKLFF. The chain employs TRBV7-6 and TRBJ1-4; D uncertain. The read is 3 residues too short to cover the CDR3 end, so that end is filled in from the germline J gene. The germline CDR1 and CDR2 sequences are SGHVS and FNYEAQ. The CDR3 has 16 residues. The ends were cut back, 1 base at V and 0 bases at J, with 9 bases in the middle.

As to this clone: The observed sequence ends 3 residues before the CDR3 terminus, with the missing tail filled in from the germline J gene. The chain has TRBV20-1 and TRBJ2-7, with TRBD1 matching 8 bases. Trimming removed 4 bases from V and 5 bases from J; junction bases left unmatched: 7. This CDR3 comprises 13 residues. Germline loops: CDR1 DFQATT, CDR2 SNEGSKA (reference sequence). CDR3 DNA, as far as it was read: TGCAGTGCTAACGATGGCAGGGGGCACGAG. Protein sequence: CSANDGRGHE. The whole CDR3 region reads CSANDGRGHEQYF.